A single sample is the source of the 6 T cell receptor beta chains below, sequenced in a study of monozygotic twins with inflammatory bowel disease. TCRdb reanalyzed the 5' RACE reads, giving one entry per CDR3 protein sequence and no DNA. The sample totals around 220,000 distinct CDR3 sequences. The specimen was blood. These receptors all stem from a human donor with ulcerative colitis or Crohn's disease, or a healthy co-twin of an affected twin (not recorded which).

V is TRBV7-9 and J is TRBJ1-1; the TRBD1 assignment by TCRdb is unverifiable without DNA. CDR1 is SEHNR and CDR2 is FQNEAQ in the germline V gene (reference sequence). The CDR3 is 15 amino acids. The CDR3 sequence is CASSPVGAGNTEAFF.

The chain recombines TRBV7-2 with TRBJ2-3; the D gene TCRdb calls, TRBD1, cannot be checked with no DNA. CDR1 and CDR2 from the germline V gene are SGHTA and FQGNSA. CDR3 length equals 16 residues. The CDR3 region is CASSLGFGGVGDTQYF.

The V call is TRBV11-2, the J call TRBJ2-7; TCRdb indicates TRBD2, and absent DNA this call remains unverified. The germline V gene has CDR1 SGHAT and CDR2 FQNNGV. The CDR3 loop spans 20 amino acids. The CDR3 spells CASSLGGGASGRANLHEQYF.

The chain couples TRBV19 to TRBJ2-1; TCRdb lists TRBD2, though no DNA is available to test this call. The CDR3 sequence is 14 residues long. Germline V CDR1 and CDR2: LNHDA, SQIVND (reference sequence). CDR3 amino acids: CASSQKAGGLEQFF.

The CDR3: CATSRDLGTGVTGELFF. This chain joins TRBV15 and TRBJ2-2; without DNA, the TCRdb call of TRBD1 cannot be checked. Per germline, CDR1 LNHNV and CDR2 YYDKDF (reference sequence). This CDR3 region has 17 residues. The variable domain in full, with the rest retrieved from reference TRBV15 and TRBJ2-2, is DAMVIQNPRYQVTQFGKPVTLSCSQTLNHNVMYWYQQKSSQAPKLLFHYYDKDFNNEADTPDNFQSRRPNTSFCFLDIRSPGLGDTAMYLCATSRDLGTGVTGELFFGEGSRLTVL.

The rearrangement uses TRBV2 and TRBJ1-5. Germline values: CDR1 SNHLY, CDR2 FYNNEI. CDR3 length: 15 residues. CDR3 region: CASSERRQGIQPQHF.